This record covers a single T cell receptor beta chain. The entry originates in a study of blood T cell repertoires in COVID-19. Study background: In each case, the material was cDNA or gDNA derived from T cells, B-cell-depleted T cells, or PBMCs.

The V and J ends lost 0 bases and 10 bases respectively, with 9 bases between them. The CDR3 runs to 12 residues. Original analysis: Reference gene primer amplification gave estimated nucleated cell counts. The repertoire was sequenced with immunoSEQ multiplex PCR; TCRdb's copy has only in-frame clones and lacks some. The DNA was the basis for D and trimming; V, J and clone size are from that table. The profile shows about 27,000 clones, around 90% of them singletons. The material sequenced was peripheral blood. The chain recombines TRBV12-3 or TRBV12-4 with TRBJ1-1; a possible D gene is TRBD1 (5 bases). This clonotype was sampled from a human donor in a cohort sampled during active COVID-19. CDR3 residues: CASSLAGRGAFF. CDR3 in DNA: TGTGCCAGCAGTTTAGCGGGGCGTGGAGCTTTCTTT.